This T cell receptor beta chain appears in the sequencing data of a study of T cell repertoires in cytomegalovirus infection. Via MiXCR, TCRdb re-called the reads, giving one row per CDR3 protein. The repertoire consists of approximately 770,000 distinct CDR3 sequences, with 29% occurring once and the leading ten covering about an eighth. This clonotype appeared many times. Its antigen is unidentified. After removal of 5 bases from V and 2 bases from J, the junction contained 1 base not matched to a gene. Germline V lookup: CDR1 SEHNR, CDR2 FQNEAQ (reference sequence). This CDR3 region has 14 residues.

The source material was cultured CD8+ T cells from PBMCs, sampled from culture after CMV antigen stimulation. The sequence was obtained from a human donor in good health (CMV status not recorded). Some clones in this sample may be carry-over from other donors' samples. The V gene is TRBV7-9, the J gene TRBJ1-5; the match to TRBD1 covers 9 bases. The CDR3 loop is CASSGQGRNQPQHF. The CDR3 DNA follows: TGTGCCAGCAGCGGACAGGGGCGCAATCAGCCCCAGCATTTT.